The present TCR beta chain was sequenced within a study of blood T cell repertoires in COVID-19. Overall study context: PBMCs, B-cell-depleted T cells, or T cells were the source of the cDNA or gDNA that made up the material.

This clone occurred a few times. V lost 4 bases and J lost 2, with 12 bases in between. The CDR3 loop spans 14 amino acids. The germline V gene has CDR1 LGHDT and CDR2 YNNKEL (reference sequence). Assay: immunoSEQ multiplex PCR; the TCRdb copy retains only in-frame clones and omits some. The repertoire has roughly 50,000 clones, approximately 83% of them found once; the top ten carry less than 35%. The V and J genes are TRBV3-1 (or the pseudogene TRBV3-2) and TRBJ2-7; D possibly corresponds to TRBD1 (6 bases). The clonotype comes from a woman at least 80 years old with COVID-19, enrolled during active disease. Source material: peripheral blood. The CDR3 bases are TGTGCCAGCAGCCCCTCAGGGGTCCCCTACGAGCAGTACTTC. Protein product: CASSPSGVPYEQYF.